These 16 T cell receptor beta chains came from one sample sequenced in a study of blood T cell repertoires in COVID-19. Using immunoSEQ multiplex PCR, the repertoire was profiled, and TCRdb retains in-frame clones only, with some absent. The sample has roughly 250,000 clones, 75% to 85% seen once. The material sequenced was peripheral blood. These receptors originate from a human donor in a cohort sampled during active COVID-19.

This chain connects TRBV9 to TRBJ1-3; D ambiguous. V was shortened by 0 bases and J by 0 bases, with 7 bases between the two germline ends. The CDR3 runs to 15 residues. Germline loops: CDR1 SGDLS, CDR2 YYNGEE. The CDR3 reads CASSVEWSSGNTIYF. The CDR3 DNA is TGTGCCAGCAGCGTAGAATGGAGCTCTGGAAACACCATATATTTT.

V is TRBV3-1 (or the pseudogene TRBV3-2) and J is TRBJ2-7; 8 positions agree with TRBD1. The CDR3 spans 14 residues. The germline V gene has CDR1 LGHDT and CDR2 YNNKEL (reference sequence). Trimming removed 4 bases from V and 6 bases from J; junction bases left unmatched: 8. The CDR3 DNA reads TGTGCCAGCAGCCGGCAGGGGGCCCTGGGCGAGCAGTACTTC. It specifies CASSRQGALGEQYF.

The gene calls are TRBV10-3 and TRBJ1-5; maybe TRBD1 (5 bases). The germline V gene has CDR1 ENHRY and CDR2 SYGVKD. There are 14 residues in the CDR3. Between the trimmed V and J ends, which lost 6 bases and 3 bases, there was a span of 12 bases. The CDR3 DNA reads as TGTGCCATCAGCGGTACAGGAAACAATCAGCCCCAGCATTTT. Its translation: CAISGTGNNQPQHF.

In nucleotides, the CDR3 is TGTGCCACCAGTGACCCGAGATTTGGGACAGGGGGAGTGTTCTTC. This encodes CATSDPRFGTGGVFF. This chain joins TRBV24-1 and TRBJ2-1; 11 nucleotides agree with TRBD1. CDR3 length: 15 amino acids. Looked up from germline, CDR1 is KGHDR and CDR2 is SFDVKD. Losses at the gene ends were 4 bases for V and 15 bases for J; bases not matched to a gene: 13.

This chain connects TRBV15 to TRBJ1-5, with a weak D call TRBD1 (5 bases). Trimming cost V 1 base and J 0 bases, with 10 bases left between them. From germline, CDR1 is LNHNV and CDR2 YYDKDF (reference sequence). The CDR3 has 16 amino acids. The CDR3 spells CATSRVRQNSNQPQHF. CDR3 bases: TGTGCCACCAGCAGAGTAAGACAGAATAGCAATCAGCCCCAGCATTTT.

The CDR3 protein is CASSYGGGFGTDTQYF. CDR3 DNA: TGTGCCAGCAGTTACGGTGGAGGATTCGGCACAGATACGCAGTATTTT. The chain employs TRBV6-2 or TRBV6-3 and TRBJ2-3; weak D call: TRBD2 (5 bases). Germline assignment: CDR1 MNHEY and CDR2 SVGEGT. This CDR3 region has 16 residues. The V end lost 2 bases, the J end lost 1 base, and 13 bases lay between the germline ends.

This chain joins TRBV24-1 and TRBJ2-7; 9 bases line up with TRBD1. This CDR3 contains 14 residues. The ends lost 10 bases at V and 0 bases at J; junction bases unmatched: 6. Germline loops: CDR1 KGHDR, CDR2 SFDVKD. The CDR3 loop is CATAGTGPSYEQYF. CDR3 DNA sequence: TGTGCCACGGCCGGGACAGGGCCCTCCTACGAGCAGTACTTC.

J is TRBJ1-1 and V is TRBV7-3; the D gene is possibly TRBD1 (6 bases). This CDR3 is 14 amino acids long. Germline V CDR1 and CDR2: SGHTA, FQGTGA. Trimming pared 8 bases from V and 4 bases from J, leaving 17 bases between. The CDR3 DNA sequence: TGTGCCAGCCCGAGGGGGAATCGGAGCACTGAAGCTTTCTTT. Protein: CASPRGNRSTEAFF.

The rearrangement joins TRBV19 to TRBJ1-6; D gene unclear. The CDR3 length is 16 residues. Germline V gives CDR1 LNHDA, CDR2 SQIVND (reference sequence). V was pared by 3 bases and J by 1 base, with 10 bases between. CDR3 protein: CASSMKLSSYNSPLHF. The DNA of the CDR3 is TGTGCCAGTAGTATGAAACTATCGTCCTATAATTCACCCCTCCACTTT.

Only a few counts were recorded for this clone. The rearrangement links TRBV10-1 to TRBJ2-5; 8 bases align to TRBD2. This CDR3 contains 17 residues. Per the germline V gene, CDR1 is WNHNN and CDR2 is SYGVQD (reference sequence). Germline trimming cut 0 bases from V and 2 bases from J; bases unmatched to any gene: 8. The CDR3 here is CASSESRLAGRQETQYF. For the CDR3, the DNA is TGCGCCAGCAGTGAGTCGAGGCTAGCGGGTAGACAAGAGACCCAGTACTTC.

The CDR3 here is CASSVVPQAHGHGYTF. The CDR3 DNA reads as TGTGCCAGCAGCGTGGTCCCACAGGCCCACGGCCATGGCTACACCTTC. V usage is TRBV9 and J usage is TRBJ1-2; maybe TRBD1 (5 bases). The ends were cut back, 2 bases at V and 6 bases at J, with 20 bases in the middle. The CDR3 runs 16 residues. Germline CDR1 is SGDLS and CDR2 is YYNGEE.

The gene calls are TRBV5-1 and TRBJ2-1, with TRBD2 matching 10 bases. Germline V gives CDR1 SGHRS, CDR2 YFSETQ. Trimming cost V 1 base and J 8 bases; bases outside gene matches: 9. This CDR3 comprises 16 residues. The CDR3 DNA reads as TGCGCCAGCAGCTTGAGCGGGGGGGCCTCGTTCGATGAGCAGTTCTTC. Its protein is CASSLSGGASFDEQFF.

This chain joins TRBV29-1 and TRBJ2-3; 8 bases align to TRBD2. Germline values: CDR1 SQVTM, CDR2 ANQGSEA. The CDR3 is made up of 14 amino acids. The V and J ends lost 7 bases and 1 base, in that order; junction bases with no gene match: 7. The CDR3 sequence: CSDKGRGGTDTQYF. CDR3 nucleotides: TGCAGCGACAAGGGGCGGGGGGGCACAGATACGCAGTATTTT.

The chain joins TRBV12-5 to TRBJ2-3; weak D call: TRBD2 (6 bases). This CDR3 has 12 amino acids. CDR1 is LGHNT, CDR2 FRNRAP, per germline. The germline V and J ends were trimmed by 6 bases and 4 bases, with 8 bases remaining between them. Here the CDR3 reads CASGLAPDTQYF. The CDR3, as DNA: TGTGCTAGTGGGCTAGCGCCAGATACGCAGTATTTT.

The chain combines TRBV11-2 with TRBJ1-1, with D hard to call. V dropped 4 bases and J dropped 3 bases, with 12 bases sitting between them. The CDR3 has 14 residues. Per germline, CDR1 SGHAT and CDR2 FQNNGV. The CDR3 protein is CASSSTPGDTEAFF. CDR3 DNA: TGTGCCAGCAGCTCTACCCCAGGCGACACTGAAGCTTTCTTT.

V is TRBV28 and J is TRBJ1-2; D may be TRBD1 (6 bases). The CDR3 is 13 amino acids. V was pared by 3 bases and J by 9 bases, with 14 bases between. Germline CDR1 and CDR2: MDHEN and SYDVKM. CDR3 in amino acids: CASSLGQGPSYTF. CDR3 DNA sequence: TGTGCCAGCAGTTTGGGTCAGGGGCCGAGCTACACCTTC.